A selection of T cell receptor beta chains follows, all from one sample in a study of cytomegalovirus exposure and HLA in healthy donors. Some clones are missing from TCRdb's copy, which holds only in-frame ones; the method was immunoSEQ multiplex PCR. The sample records 110,000 or so clones, roughly 80% being singletons. The sample taken for sequencing was PBMCs. The source of these receptors is a man aged 45-65 years in good health and CMV-seropositive. The CDR3 runs from the conserved cysteine through the conserved F or W.

cdr3_aa,j_call,v_call
CAWRGSGGKAFF,TRBJ1-1,TRBV30
CASSSSIAGNEQYF,TRBJ2-7,TRBV5-5
CASSFTGGQQFF,TRBJ2-1,TRBV7-6
CASIAWDSLYEQYF,TRBJ2-7,TRBV6-1
CASSSKSQPQHF,TRBJ1-5,TRBV7-8
CSVVAGTANEKLFF,TRBJ1-4,TRBV29-1
CASSQEFTGYTEAFF,TRBJ1-1,TRBV4-1
CASSRDSPIYGYTF,TRBJ1-2,TRBV7-2
CASSTSGTGGSAFF,TRBJ1-1,TRBV28
CASSLDGGTYNEQFF,TRBJ2-1,TRBV5-1
CASSNGTGGNYGYTF,TRBJ1-2,TRBV21-1
CAWSVPARGNQPQHF,TRBJ1-5,TRBV30
CASSIKSLGGEAFF,TRBJ1-1,TRBV19
CASSLDGGEQYF,TRBJ2-7,TRBV7-2
CASSFPPAREGAFF,TRBJ1-1,TRBV11-2
CASSLAEGNQPQHF,TRBJ1-5,TRBV7-9
CASSRTGSTDTQYF,TRBJ2-3,TRBV18
CASSNQGGNSPLHF,TRBJ1-6,TRBV6-1
CSVELGHNYGYTF,TRBJ1-2,TRBV29-1
CASSSSRDQPQHF,TRBJ1-5,TRBV16
CASSELGPRNTEAFF,TRBJ1-1,TRBV6-1
CASSLATGRGTEAFF,TRBJ1-1,TRBV7-9
CASSPRASGSGDTQYF,TRBJ2-3,TRBV4-3
CASSVDLTGKTQHF,TRBJ1-5,TRBV2
CASSLGGYGYTF,TRBJ1-2,TRBV5-6
CASSLRGNTEAFF,TRBJ1-1,TRBV5-4
CASSLFPGYEKLFF,TRBJ1-4,TRBV11-2
CASSQAPSGGTYEQYF,TRBJ2-7,TRBV4-1
CASSSTGGSREKLFF,TRBJ1-4,TRBV7-8
CASSFRTSGGGEQYF,TRBJ2-7,TRBV28
CASSRDGTGTYEQYF,TRBJ2-7,TRBV6-5
CASSQDPPSGISYEQYF,TRBJ2-7,TRBV4-1
CASSLQGAPDTQYF,TRBJ2-3,TRBV7-9
CASGPENTGELFF,TRBJ2-2,TRBV9
CASRRRGGGQETQYF,TRBJ2-5,TRBV5-1
CASSDFVPSPLHF,TRBJ1-6,TRBV25-1
CASSPRRGDTEAFF,TRBJ1-1,TRBV6-5
CASLREAPDTQYF,TRBJ2-3,TRBV6-1
CASSFEEYQPQHF,TRBJ1-5,TRBV7-9
CASRTPGRTSNQPQHF,TRBJ1-5,TRBV28
CASLNRGGSLYEQYF,TRBJ2-7,TRBV18
CASSLGARQPQHF,TRBJ1-5,TRBV7-2
CASSLALAGVGPDTQYF,TRBJ2-3,TRBV7-2
CASSLAGGDGNTEAFF,TRBJ1-1,TRBV7-2
CASAKTGNIPNTEAFF,TRBJ1-1,TRBV19